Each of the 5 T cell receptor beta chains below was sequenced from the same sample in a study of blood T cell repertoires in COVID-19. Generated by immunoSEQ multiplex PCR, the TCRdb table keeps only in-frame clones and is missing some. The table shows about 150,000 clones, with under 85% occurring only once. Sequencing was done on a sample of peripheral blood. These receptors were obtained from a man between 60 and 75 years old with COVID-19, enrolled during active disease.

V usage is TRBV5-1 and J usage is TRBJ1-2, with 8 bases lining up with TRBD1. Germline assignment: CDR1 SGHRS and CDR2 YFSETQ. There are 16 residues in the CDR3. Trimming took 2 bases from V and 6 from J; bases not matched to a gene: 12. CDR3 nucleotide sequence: TGCGCCAGCAGCTTTCAGGGGGCTCGAGTAGGGGATGGCTACACCTTC. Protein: CASSFQGARVGDGYTF. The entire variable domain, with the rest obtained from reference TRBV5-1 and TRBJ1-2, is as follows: KAGVTQTPRYLIKTRGQQVTLSCSPISGHRSVSWYQQTPGQGLQFLFEYFSETQRNKGNFPGRFSGRQFSNSRSEMNVSTLELGDSALYLCASSFQGARVGDGYTFGSGTRLTVV.

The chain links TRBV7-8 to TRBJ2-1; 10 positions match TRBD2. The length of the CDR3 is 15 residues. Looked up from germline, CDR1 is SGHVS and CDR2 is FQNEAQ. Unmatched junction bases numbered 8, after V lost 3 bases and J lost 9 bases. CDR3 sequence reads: CASSFLAGAIGEQFF. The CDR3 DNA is TGTGCCAGCAGCTTCCTAGCGGGAGCTATTGGTGAGCAGTTCTTC.

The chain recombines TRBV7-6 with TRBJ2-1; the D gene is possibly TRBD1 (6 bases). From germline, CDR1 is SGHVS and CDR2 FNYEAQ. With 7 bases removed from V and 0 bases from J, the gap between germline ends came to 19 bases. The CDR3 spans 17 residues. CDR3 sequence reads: CASNPEVGASSYNEQFF. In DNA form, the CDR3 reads TGTGCCAGCAACCCAGAAGTGGGGGCCAGCTCCTACAATGAGCAGTTCTTC.

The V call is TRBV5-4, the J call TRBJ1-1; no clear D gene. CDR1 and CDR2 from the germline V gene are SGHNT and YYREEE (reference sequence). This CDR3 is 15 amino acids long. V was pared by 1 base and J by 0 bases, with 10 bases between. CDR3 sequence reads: CASSLNPLMNTEAFF. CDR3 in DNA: TGTGCCAGCAGCTTGAACCCACTTATGAACACTGAAGCTTTCTTT.

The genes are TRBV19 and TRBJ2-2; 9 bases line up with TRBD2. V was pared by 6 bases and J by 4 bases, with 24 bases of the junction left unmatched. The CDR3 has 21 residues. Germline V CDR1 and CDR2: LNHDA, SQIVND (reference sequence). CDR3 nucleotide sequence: TGTGCCAGTAGCACCCAGGGAATTCCCAGCGGGAGGAGAGTGGCCACCGGGGAGCTGTTTTTT. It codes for CASSTQGIPSGRRVATGELFF.